This TCR beta chain is drawn from a study of cytomegalovirus exposure and HLA in healthy donors (TCRdb year 2017). Context from the whole study: An earlier analysis of a few hundred of the donors reported over 250 Gb of sequence data and 95 million to 130 million unique TCR beta sequences obtained from approximately 180 million T cells. An early release covering roughly 600 HLA-typed donors comprised about 300 gigabases of sequencing data and tens of millions of unique TCR sequences. The genetic ancestry cluster associated with self-reported Caucasian donors included about 81% of the roughly 400 genotyped donors. The aim of the study was to test whether cataloging public T cell receptors could identify signatures of past pathogen exposure. The study used immunosequencing to profile the T cell repertoires of some 600 subjects and linked those repertoires to cytomegalovirus serostatus. Besides the first cohort of roughly 700 subjects, a separate validation cohort made up of roughly 130 different subjects was used. To predict cytomegalovirus infection status, the study brought together high-throughput TCR immunosequencing, statistical association of individual TCRs with disease status, and machine learning. To study patterns of TCR occurrence, a later analysis re-analyzed previously published TCR beta repertoires from 500 to 850 donors and added high-resolution HLA genotyping. Rather than drawing on any new phenotypic data, the later analysis identified candidate immune exposures from TCR beta sequences and the way those sequences occurred across donors. An earlier analysis of 500 to 750 of the donors applied high-throughput TCR beta sequencing to assess whether each TCR beta V gene segment acted as functional or pseudogenic. Alongside the repertoire data, information on donor age, sex, ethnicity and CMV serostatus was compiled. In a later genetic analysis, genome-wide SNP genotypes for about 55% of the 666 donors were used, and that subset was treated as a discovery cohort. Every discovery cohort repertoire had been produced on one sequencing platform. Both class I and class II loci were covered by HLA typing, at four-digit resolution. The number of donors typed differed by locus, with about 629-640 for A, B, C, DRB1 and DQB1, approximately 500 for DQA1, 600 to 610 for DPA1, and some 470 for DPB1. About five DR-DQ haplotypes were treated as single units for association and clustering because of strong linkage in the cohort. Among around 400 genotyped donors of the cohort, an average of around 220,000 unique TCR beta nucleotide sequences was sequenced per donor, of which roughly 17% were non-productive.

What the work shows at the level of the full study, not this receptor alone: In a later genetic analysis, a missense DCLRE1C variant was associated with V-gene and J-gene trimming of TCR beta chains, and the association was replicated in an independent cohort. Only TCR beta chains were sequenced in this cohort, and the absence of alpha or paired-chain data limited detectable features. The 87-base-pair reads could not distinguish some IMGT-functional V segments, including TRBV6-2 and TRBV6-3, so those segments were excluded. In an earlier analysis of around 600 of the donors, most TCR beta V segments appeared in productive rearrangements about 87% or about 30% of the time, broadly matching IMGT annotations. In vitro tests confirmed that a few of the cytomegalovirus-associated TCR beta chains recognize cytomegalovirus antigens. The only immune exposure information available for the cohort was CMV serostatus. Correlated functional status among segregating V segments might be attributable to linkage disequilibrium, but an unknown experimental factor could not be ruled out. The authors suggested that the approach could potentially be generalized to other disease states and immunological phenotypes. Presence/absence analyses assumed roughly uniform sequencing depth across donors, an assumption that may not hold. The classifier was reported to diagnose cytomegalovirus status with high specificity and sensitivity in both the original cohort and the validation cohort. Because some donors lacked HLA typing at each locus, the association tests relied only on the typed subset. In a later analysis, the rate of TCR association differed among HLA loci, with DRB1 alleles having the most associated TCRs and HLA-C alleles having the fewest. A total of some 180 TCR beta chains were listed by the study as associated with cytomegalovirus. Across donors, most TCR sequences were observed very rarely, whereas some public TCRs were present in many individuals. Specific HLA alleles were associated with over 15,000 TCR beta sequences at a false discovery rate of 0.05 in a later analysis. In a later analysis, several top co-occurrence clusters were reported to appear linked to parvovirus B19, influenza, CMV and Epstein-Barr virus. Assigning TCR associations to individual alleles was difficult when HLA alleles, especially DR and DQ, strongly co-occurred. In a later analysis, HLA-associated TCR beta chains showed more clonal expansion and lower generation probabilities than non-associated chains that were equally common. According to a later analysis, most CMV-associated TCR beta chains appeared to be HLA-restricted, and the HLA associations seemed to be driven largely by CMV exposure. Approximately 16 rarely observed V segments, including chromosome 9 orphons, were excluded from the earlier analysis of several hundred of the donors because counts were too low. A further reported finding was that TCR beta sequences accurately predicted the HLA-A and HLA-B alleles for most subjects in the first cohort. The sequencing pipeline was judged likely to have produced a cluster of highly shared sequence variants as a technical artifact. In a later genetic analysis, fewer N-insertions in productive TCRs were reported among donors in an Asian-associated ancestry cluster than the 666-donor mean.

The cysteine opens and the phenylalanine closes a CDR3 of 16 amino acids. This entry keeps only the CDR3 DNA: 48 bases, framed from base 1. The germline V gene (reference sequence) yields MNHEY for CDR1 and SMNVEV for CDR2. V loses 5 bases, J loses 3 bases, and the germline ends lie 20 bases apart. Libraries were constructed by the immunoSEQ multiplex PCR assay. For the multiplex PCR, a mixture combining 60 forward primers for TCR Vbeta segments and 13 reverse primers for TCR Jbeta segments was used. Amplification of the CDR3 region of rearranged TCR beta genes was performed with a multiplex PCR assay on genomic DNA. The amplified TCR beta libraries were sequenced on the Illumina HiSeq System as 87-base-pair reads. Per the source publication's procedure: A later analysis counted tens of millions of unique TCR beta chains across the 666 repertoires, and around 9.9 million of these chains were shared by at least two donors. Raw reads were error-corrected and collapsed into unique sequences with a nearest-neighbor algorithm that merged closely related sequences to remove PCR and sequencing errors. CDR3 sequences were aligned to IMGT reference sequences to assign V, D and J gene segments. For a sequence to be retained, at least a six-nucleotide match to both a V gene segment and a J gene segment was required. A rearrangement was called productive if the CDR3 had no stop codons and remained in frame with V and J, and every other rearrangement was called non-productive. Following IMGT convention, CDR3 was defined as the stretch from the second conserved V-encoded cysteine up to the conserved J-encoded phenylalanine. The earlier analysis of about 610 of the donors excluded sequences that lacked an unambiguous match to a single V gene segment. An earlier analysis of 587 of the donors classified V segments as functional when productive rearrangements were above 56.7% and as segregating when the standard deviation between donors was above 5%. A statistical classification framework was built to diagnose cytomegalovirus status from the catalog of TCR beta chain sequences. V and J gene assignment, in a later analysis, came from comparing TCR nucleotide sequences with IMGT/GENE-DB human TR gene sequences. In a later analysis, CDR3 sequences and most-parsimonious VDJ recombination scenarios were assigned using the TCRdist pipeline. A later analysis defined each TCR beta chain by its CDR3 amino acid sequence plus V-gene family, and excluded reads lacking a unique V-gene family. To address suspected cross-contamination and a sequencing artifact, a later analysis removed approximately 590 highly shared, low-generation-probability nucleotide sequences. In a later analysis, a clonal expansion index was calculated for each public chain from normalized within-repertoire ranks of inferred template counts. In a later analysis, generation probabilities were computed using a VDJ recombination model fitted to out-of-frame rearrangements, and the results were checked against IGoR. A later analysis scored TCR-TCR, TCR-HLA and TCR-CMV co-occurrence with hypergeometric tests, applying a repertoire-size bias correction to TCR pairs. A later analysis estimated false discovery rates by permuting HLA or CMV assignments 20 times. In a later analysis, co-occurring TCRs were grouped using DBSCAN, and TCRdist sequence similarity was added for clustering within HLA-allele-positive subsets. Repertoires with fewer than 30,000 or more than 120,000 public chains were left out of co-occurrence clustering, as were four to six repertoires with anomalous nucleotide sharing. What TCRdb holds here is the immuneACCESS table cut down to in-frame rearrangements. Part of the clones is not present; checked against another copy, under half of the missing clones reflect an unresolved V gene, and the others are unexplained. That table is the source of V, J and clone size, and D and trimming were worked out from the DNA. Counted in this sample were hundreds of thousands of clones; roughly two thirds of them appeared once. The leading ten clones occupy about 2.2% of the sample.

About this clone itself: Its binding antigen is unknown. No per-base quality is available; no much larger clone lies one base away.

The cohort was made up of about 610 healthy bone marrow donors. Cohort members were all nominally healthy when sampled, although unrecorded immune exposures were likely present. The donor was CMV seronegative and belonged to the group of 380 or so seronegative cohort members. A peripheral blood sample was provided by each donor, and peripheral blood mononuclear cells were used for TCR beta sequencing. Genomic DNA extraction from the blood cell samples was performed with the Qiagen DNeasy Blood Extraction Kit. The receptor comes from a female donor in good health and CMV-seronegative. The rearranged segments are TRBV27 and TRBJ2-7; the D region possibly corresponds to TRBD1 (5 bases align). Material: PBMCs. The DNA sequence is as follows: TGTGCCAGCAGTCCTACCTTGTTGGGGCCAAACTACGAGCAGTACTTC. It translates as CASSPTLLGPNYEQYF.